This T cell receptor (beta chain) was identified in a study of early T cells in non-severe SARS-CoV-2 infection. Germline lookup yields CDR1 MNHEY and CDR2 SVGAGI. CDR3 length: 13 residues. About this clonotype: A much larger clonotype is one base distant, so this may be a read error.

TCRdb fed the 5' RACE reads into MiXCR, producing one record per CDR3 protein. The sample records some 58,000 distinct CDR3 sequences, less than 15% being singletons. The sample consisted of whole blood. This TCR was recovered from an adult who was a healthcare worker with PCR-confirmed SARS-CoV-2 infection or an uninfected control (not recorded which). The rearrangement joins TRBV6-5 to TRBJ2-7; 7 nucleotides match TRBD1. CDR3 sequence: CAGSPGTAYEQYF. In DNA, the CDR3 is TGTGCCGGCAGTCCCGGGACAGCCTACGAGCAGTACTTC.